This T cell receptor (beta chain) was sequenced for a study of blood T cell repertoires in COVID-19. Whole-study context: Sample material is recorded as cDNA or gDNA derived from T cells, B-cell-depleted T cells, or PBMCs.

The CDR3 runs 19 residues. CDR1 and CDR2 (germline): SEHNR, FQNEAQ (reference sequence). V dropped 2 bases and J dropped 0 bases, with 22 bases sitting between them. In the original processing: Researchers report that nucleated cell counts were estimated from reference gene primer amplification. Clones were read by immunoSEQ multiplex PCR, and TCRdb kept only the in-frame ones, dropping some. V, J and clone size reflect that table, while D and trimming were determined from the DNA. The sample shows about 37,000 clones, roughly 87% of them seen only once. Sequencing used peripheral blood. This clonotype was obtained from a human donor in a cohort sampled during active COVID-19. The chain employs TRBV7-9 and TRBJ1-2; D is uncertain. CDR3 nucleotide sequence: TGTGCCAGCAGCTTATCGCGAATCCCCCGGGTCCACTCTAACTATGGCTACACCTTC. It specifies CASSLSRIPRVHSNYGYTF. Based on the CDR3 plus reference TRBV7-9 and TRBJ1-2, the full variable domain is DTGVSQNPRHKITKRGQNVTFRCDPISEHNRLYWYRQTLGQGPEFLTYFQNEAQLEKSRLLSDRFSAERPKGSFSTLEIQRTEQGDSAMYLCASSLSRIPRVHSNYGYTFGSGTRLTVV.